Shown below are 27 T cell receptor beta chains from a single sample sequenced in a study of blood T cell repertoires in COVID-19 (dated by TCRdb to the early 2020s). The receptor library was made with the immunoSEQ multiplex PCR assay. TCRdb holds this immuneACCESS table with in-frame rearrangements only. Some clones are missing; in checked studies, unresolved V genes explain under half, and the rest has no known cause. This sample comprises around 160,000 clones, 88% of them detected only once. About 1.2% of the sample is in the top ten clones. Sequences were obtained from PBMCs or T cells enriched from blood (not recorded which). The receptors were gathered from a woman aged 30 to 39 with acute COVID-19.

This chain connects TRBV19 to TRBJ1-5, with D possibly being TRBD1 (5 bases). V was shortened by 4 bases and J by 3 bases, with 16 bases between the two germline ends. The CDR3 sequence is 16 residues long. Germline V gives CDR1 LNHDA, CDR2 SQIVND (reference sequence). The CDR3 protein is CASSRGSSQANQPQHF. The CDR3 region has the DNA TGTGCCAGTAGTAGAGGCTCTTCACAGGCCAATCAGCCCCAGCATTTT.

The chain couples TRBV5-1 to TRBJ1-1; D might be TRBD1 (6 bases). Germline V gene sequence: CDR1 SGHRS, CDR2 YFSETQ. Trimming took off 0 bases at V and 5 bases at J, with 11 bases between the two ends. This CDR3 is 14 amino acids long. The CDR3 spells CASSLADSRTEAFF. Here the CDR3 DNA reads TGCGCCAGCAGCTTGGCGGACAGCAGGACTGAAGCTTTCTTT.

This sequence joins TRBV28 and TRBJ2-4; unclear D gene. Trimming removed 3 bases from V and 6 bases from J, with 12 bases in between. Germline V lookup: CDR1 MDHEN, CDR2 SYDVKM. The CDR3 covers 14 residues. The CDR3 nucleotides read TGTGCCAGCAGTTTCTCCGGTGGTGGAAACATTCAGTACTTC. It codes for CASSFSGGGNIQYF.

The gene calls are TRBV7-9 and TRBJ2-7; TRBD1 might be the D (7 bases). This CDR3 has 16 residues. Trimming removed 5 bases from V and 0 bases from J, with 17 bases in between. Germline V lookup: CDR1 SEHNR, CDR2 FQNEAQ (reference sequence). The CDR3 reads CASSPIGGGHSYEQYF. The CDR3 DNA follows: TGTGCCAGCAGCCCCATCGGAGGGGGCCACTCCTACGAGCAGTACTTC.

This chain uses TRBV9 with TRBJ2-7; no reliable D call. Germline V gene lookup returns CDR1 SGDLS and CDR2 YYNGEE. The CDR3 spans 13 residues. The V end lost 4 bases, the J end lost 3 bases, and 11 bases lay between the germline ends. DNA for the CDR3: TGTGCCAGCAGCTCCCCTGCGCGCTACGAGCAGTACTTC. Translation gives CASSSPARYEQYF. The whole variable domain, remainder taken from reference TRBV9 and TRBJ2-7, is DSGVTQTPKHLITATGQRVTLRCSPRSGDLSVYWYQQSLDQGLQFLIQYYNGEERAKGNILERFSAQQFPDLHSELNLSSLELGDSALYFCASSSPARYEQYFGPGTRLTVT.

The CDR3 region is CASSQDPGTNRNTIYF. Written as DNA, the CDR3 is TGCGCCAGCAGCCAAGACCCCGGGACAAATCGAAACACCATATATTTT. V gene TRBV4-3 combines with J gene TRBJ1-3; TRBD1 might be the D (6 bases). The CDR3 contains 16 residues. With 0 bases removed from V and 5 bases from J, the gap between germline ends came to 14 bases. Germline CDR1 LGHNA, CDR2 YSLEER.

This chain uses TRBV5-1 with TRBJ2-5, with D perhaps TRBD1 (6 bases). This CDR3 comprises 14 residues. The V gene's germline CDR1 is SGHRS and CDR2 YFSETQ. Trimming shortened V by 3 bases and J by 2 bases, and 11 bases separated the two germline ends. DNA of the CDR3: TGCGCCAGCAGCTCAACAGGGATTCAAGAGACCCAGTACTTC. Encoded protein: CASSSTGIQETQYF.

The genes are TRBV7-3 and TRBJ2-1, with 11 bases fitting TRBD2. The CDR3 has 13 amino acids. Germline CDR1 and CDR2: SGHTA and FQGTGA. V was pared by 5 bases and J by 6 bases, with 0 bases of the junction left unmatched. The CDR3 coding sequence is TGTGCCAGCAGCGGACTAGCGGGCAATGAGCAGTTCTTC. Encoded protein: CASSGLAGNEQFF.

This clone was counted between two and nine times. The chain couples TRBV7-2 to TRBJ2-1; 7 bases are a match to TRBD2. From germline, CDR1 is SGHTA and CDR2 FQGNSA. With V trimmed by 1 base and J by 0 bases, 3 bases remained unmatched. This CDR3 is built from 16 residues. The CDR3 region has the DNA TGTGCCAGCAGCTTAGTCGCTAGCGGCTCCTACAATGAGCAGTTCTTC. Amino acids: CASSLVASGSYNEQFF.

The V and J genes are TRBV19 and TRBJ1-6; D gene unclear. The ends were cut back, 0 bases at V and 10 bases at J, with 7 bases in the middle. The CDR3 loop spans 13 amino acids. The germline CDR1 and CDR2 sequences are LNHDA and SQIVND (reference sequence). The CDR3, as DNA: TGTGCCAGTAGTATAGAGACAAACTCACCCCTCCACTTT. It yields the protein CASSIETNSPLHF.

The gene calls are TRBV4-3 and TRBJ1-1; 8 nucleotides match TRBD1. Looked up from germline, CDR1 is LGHNA and CDR2 is YSLEER. The CDR3 sequence is 16 residues long. The V and J ends lost 1 base and 3 bases, in that order; junction bases with no gene match: 7. Written as DNA, the CDR3 is TGCGCCAGCAGCCAAGTACAGGGGGTTGCTGACACTGAAGCTTTCTTT. Translated, it gives CASSQVQGVADTEAFF.

V gene TRBV7-8 combines with J gene TRBJ1-2; a possible D gene is TRBD1 (5 bases). Germline values: CDR1 SGHVS, CDR2 FQNEAQ. The ends were cut back, 0 bases at V and 8 bases at J, with 19 bases in the middle. The CDR3 runs to 16 residues. CDR3 nucleotide sequence: TGTGCCAGCAGCTTAGCCTACCGGGGACGGGAGAACGGCTACACCTTC. Protein product: CASSLAYRGRENGYTF.

The sample holds one count of this clone. This chain connects TRBV28 to TRBJ1-5, with TRBD1 matching over 7 bases. The CDR3 has 19 amino acids. Trimming removed 3 bases from V and 0 bases from J; junction bases left unmatched: 14. Germline loops: CDR1 MDHEN, CDR2 SYDVKM. DNA for the CDR3: TGTGCCAGCAGTTTGTTTCAAGGACAGGCCTTGGATAGCAATCAGCCCCAGCATTTT. Its protein product is CASSLFQGQALDSNQPQHF.

The V call is TRBV10-3, the J call TRBJ2-3, with 11 bases aligning to TRBD2. V was clipped by 3 bases and J by 3 bases; unmatched bases: 5. The CDR3 runs to 16 residues. The germline CDR1 and CDR2 sequences are ENHRY and SYGVKD. As DNA, the CDR3 is TGTGCCATCAGTGAAGGGCTAGCGGGAGGAACAGATACGCAGTATTTT. Protein sequence: CAISEGLAGGTDTQYF.

This chain uses TRBV19 with TRBJ1-1, with no clear D. The CDR3 is made up of 11 amino acids. Trimming left V 10 bases short and J 6 bases short, with 12 bases between. CDR1 LNHDA and CDR2 SQIVND come from the germline V gene (reference sequence). The CDR3: CATREGAEAFF. The CDR3 DNA reads as TGTGCCACCCGAGAGGGTGCTGAAGCTTTCTTT.

The V gene is TRBV13, the J gene TRBJ2-1; 14 nucleotides agree with TRBD2. V dropped 3 bases and J dropped 1; count of bases not matched to a gene: 5. CDR3 length equals 18 residues. Germline assignment: CDR1 PRHDT and CDR2 FYEKMQ (reference sequence). CDR3 amino acids: CASSLGTSGSGSYNEQFF. Here the CDR3 DNA reads TGTGCCAGCAGCTTGGGGACTAGCGGGAGCGGGTCCTACAATGAGCAGTTCTTC.

The CDR3 sequence: CASSLSGDLSGANVLTF. The CDR3 nucleotides are TGTGCCAGCAGCTTATCGGGGGATCTCTCTGGGGCCAACGTCCTGACTTTC. This chain joins TRBV7-9 and TRBJ2-6; maybe TRBD2 (6 bases). This CDR3 contains 17 residues. Germline CDR1 reads SEHNR; CDR2 reads FQNEAQ (reference sequence). The V end lost 2 bases, the J end lost 0 bases, and 11 bases lay between the germline ends.

This clone was counted a single time. The chain couples TRBV3-1 (or the pseudogene TRBV3-2) to TRBJ1-1; no definite D call. CDR1 and CDR2 (germline): LGHDT, YNNKEL (reference sequence). V lost 6 bases and J 0 bases, leaving 11 bases between the germline ends. This CDR3 comprises 14 residues. CDR3 loop: CASRRDALNTEAFF. The CDR3 bases are TGTGCCAGCAGGCGGGATGCCTTGAACACTGAAGCTTTCTTT.

This clone was recorded only once. This chain uses TRBV3-1 (or the pseudogene TRBV3-2) with TRBJ2-1; 10 bases are shared with TRBD2. V lost 5 bases and J lost 7; bases outside the gene matches: 5. Germline V gene data show CDR1 as LGHDT and CDR2 as YNNKEL (reference sequence). The CDR3 is 14 residues long. For the CDR3, the DNA is TGTGCCAGCAGCGTAGCGGGAGGAGAAAATGAGCAGTTCTTC. Encoded protein: CASSVAGGENEQFF.

This chain connects TRBV11-2 to TRBJ2-2; D is possibly TRBD1 (6 bases). This CDR3 spans 12 amino acids. CDR1 and CDR2 (germline): SGHAT, FQNNGV. V was trimmed by 11 bases and J by 7 bases, leaving 14 bases between them. In DNA form, the CDR3 reads TGTGCCTCGCGACAGGTGGTCGGGGAGCTGTTTTTT. Its protein product is CASRQVVGELFF.

The CDR3 sequence is CASSYDGGATEAFF. In DNA form, the CDR3 reads TGTGCCAGCAGTTACGACGGGGGGGCCACTGAAGCTTTCTTT. The V call is TRBV6-6, the J call TRBJ1-1; perhaps TRBD1 as D (6 bases). CDR3 length equals 14 residues. Looked up from germline, CDR1 is MNHNY and CDR2 is SVGAGI (reference sequence). The germline V and J ends were trimmed by 2 bases and 4 bases, with 11 bases remaining between them.

V usage is TRBV5-5 and J usage is TRBJ1-1; maybe TRBD1 (5 bases). Germline V gene data show CDR1 as SGHKS and CDR2 as YYEKEE (reference sequence). The CDR3 covers 13 residues. V was clipped by 2 bases and J by 3 bases, with 8 bases between them. In DNA form, the CDR3 reads TGTGCCAGCAGCTTTTCCAGGGACACTGAAGCTTTCTTT. Translated, it gives CASSFSRDTEAFF.

This sequence joins TRBV6-5 and TRBJ2-5; D is perhaps TRBD2 (5 bases). The V end was cut by 0 bases, the J end by 7 bases, with 15 bases between. The CDR3 length is 15 residues. Germline CDR1 is MNHEY and CDR2 is SVGAGI. The CDR3 sequence: CASSYSGTRPGTQYF. In DNA form, the CDR3 reads TGTGCCAGCAGTTACTCGGGCACTAGGCCAGGGACCCAGTACTTC.

V and J are TRBV12-5 and TRBJ2-1, with a weak D call TRBD1 (5 bases). V dropped 0 bases and J dropped 5 bases, with 20 bases sitting between them. This CDR3 region has 18 residues. From germline, CDR1 is LGHNT and CDR2 FRNRAP. Here the CDR3 reads CASGLVPLKGADDNEQFF. The CDR3 DNA follows: TGTGCTAGTGGTTTGGTACCTCTGAAAGGGGCCGACGACAATGAGCAGTTCTTC.

This clone was counted once. This chain joins TRBV9 and TRBJ2-7; 7 positions match TRBD2. Trimming at V came to 0 bases and at J to 0 bases, leaving 3 bases not matched to a gene. Germline V gives CDR1 SGDLS, CDR2 YYNGEE. The CDR3 totals 15 residues. CDR3 DNA sequence: TGTGCCAGCAGCGTAGGGGGGGGTAACTCCTACGAGCAGTACTTC. Amino acid sequence: CASSVGGGNSYEQYF.

The V gene is TRBV28, the J gene TRBJ2-7; D remains unclear. The CDR3 is made up of 15 amino acids. Deletions cut 4 bases from V and 3 bases from J, with 16 bases between. The germline CDR1 and CDR2 sequences are MDHEN and SYDVKM. CDR3: CASSSTPMSLYEQYF. The CDR3 DNA sequence: TGTGCCAGCAGTTCTACCCCAATGTCCCTCTACGAGCAGTACTTC.

The J gene is TRBJ2-5, the V gene TRBV19, with D possibly TRBD1 on 5 matching bases. In germline, CDR1 is LNHDA, CDR2 SQIVND (reference sequence). Trimming shortened V by 8 bases and J by 5 bases, and 15 bases separated the two germline ends. There are 13 residues in the CDR3. CDR3 sequence (DNA): TGTGCCAGTGGAGATCAGGGAAGGGAGACCCAGTACTTC. It is translated as CASGDQGRETQYF.